This TCR beta chain emerged from a study of CD8 T cells in ankylosing spondylitis (dated by TCRdb to the late 2010s). Study-wide context: The study set out to find disease-linked TCR variants by profiling T cell receptor beta repertoires in ankylosing spondylitis patients and healthy donors. In total, the full study cohort was made up of approximately 99 healthy donors and 25 ankylosing spondylitis patients. Peripheral blood samples were taken, and synovial fluid was additionally collected from ankylosing spondylitis patients. Broad study findings and their caveats: In peripheral blood, the disease-linked clones were found at relatively low frequencies and had a CD8+ phenotype. Blood from ankylosing spondylitis patients appeared to be characterized by a TCR beta motif made up of several highly homologous amino acid variants. Significant enrichment of the disease-linked clones was reported in matched synovial fluid samples from ankylosing spondylitis patients. Some TCR beta motif variants had previously been reported in synovial fluid and blood of reactive arthritis patients, which suggested common disease-initiation mechanisms.

V and J are truncated by 5 bases and 6 bases respectively, leaving an intervening sequence of 14 bases. Looking up the germline V gene (reference sequence) yields CDR1 DFQATT and CDR2 SNEGSKA. The CDR3 contains 13 residues, cysteine and phenylalanine counted. The kept DNA is CDR3 alone, 39 bases in frame from the first base. Comment on this clonotype: This receptor's antigen is unknown. It has no much larger one-base neighbor in the sample; base qualities were not kept.

The sequencing machine was an Illumina HiSeq 2500. Quantitative 5'-RACE with molecular barcodes was used to prepare TCR beta libraries. The paper's data handling went like this. A new computational method based on a probabilistic model of VDJ rearrangement was used to identify disease-linked TCR variants. In TCRdb, the public reads were trimmed at Q25 with fastp and aligned with MiXCR, with productive beta chains retained. Rows with one shared CDR3 protein collapse into an entry with the most common genes and DNA. Here the V and J calls rest on TCRdb's processing, not on the authors' analysis. Present in this sample are about 190,000 distinct CDR3 sequences, roughly 13% of which were seen just once. The top ten constitute about 10% of the sample.

The TCR originated in a female donor with ankylosing spondylitis or in good health (not recorded which). Rearrangement joined TRBV20-1 to TRBJ1-5; D gene: possibly TRBD1, on 6 matching bases. Sequencing was done on a sample of blood, either unsorted or a sorted T cell fraction (not recorded which). The bases read TGCAGTGCTCTAAGGGACATAACTCAGCCCCAGCATTTT. Protein translation: CSALRDITQPQHF.